This T cell receptor (beta chain) was sequenced during a study of blood T cell repertoires in COVID-19. TCRdb's copy holds only in-frame clones and misses some; the assay was immunoSEQ multiplex PCR. The table lists roughly 200,000 clones, roughly 85% of them singletons. Those who participated ranged in age from about 18 to 89 years and resided in about two dozen US areas. The germline V gene encodes CDR1 GTSNPN and CDR2 SVGIG (reference sequence). Trimming stripped 8 bases from V and 10 bases from J, with 20 bases between. This CDR3 has 12 amino acids. Sequencing was done on a sample of PBMCs or T cells enriched from blood (not recorded which). V is TRBV30 and J is TRBJ1-1; D is uncertain. This clonotype was obtained from a man aged 40-49 years who had recovered from COVID-19. The CDR3 here is CAGAEPPPLAFF. Here the CDR3 DNA reads TGTGCCGGTGCAGAACCCCCTCCATTAGCTTTCTTT.